A selection of T cell receptor beta chains follows, all from one sample in a study of vaccination and CD4 T cells after COVID-19. TCRdb recomputed calls from the PCR reads with MiXCR, one row per CDR3 protein. The sample lists tens of thousands of distinct CDR3 sequences; roughly 27% were seen once. Antigens of these TCRs are unknown. This specimen was CD4+ T cells from blood, cultured in vitro, taken about 7 months after SARS-CoV-2 vaccination. Receptor source: a human donor who had recovered from COVID-19. Each CDR3 is given with its conserved first and last residue. Fields, in order: J gene, V gene, D gene, clone size, CDR3 DNA, CDR3 protein. D genes are given only for firm matches. Clone sizes are given selectively: once, few, many, or a class where the clone is expanded.

j_gene: TRBJ2-3; v_gene: TRBV20-1; d_gene: -; abundance: -; CDR3nt: TGCAGTGCTAGAGACGGGGCCATACTCACAGATACGCAGTATTTT; CDR3aa: CSARDGAILTDTQYF
j_gene: TRBJ1-3; v_gene: TRBV28; d_gene: -; abundance: -; CDR3nt: TGTGCCAGCAGTCCGATCGGCTCTGGAAACACCATATATTTT; CDR3aa: CASSPIGSGNTIYF
j_gene: TRBJ1-1; v_gene: TRBV27; d_gene: -; abundance: -; CDR3nt: TGTGCCAGCAGGACCAGTCAAGGACAAAACACTGAAGCTTTCTTT; CDR3aa: CASRTSQGQNTEAFF
j_gene: TRBJ2-7; v_gene: TRBV28; d_gene: TRBD2; abundance: few; CDR3nt: TGTGCCAGCACCAAGCGGGGGTCCTACGAGCAGTACTTC; CDR3aa: CASTKRGSYEQYF
j_gene: TRBJ2-3; v_gene: TRBV7-2; d_gene: TRBD1; abundance: -; CDR3nt: TGTGCCAGCAGCTTAAGGACAGGGACAGATACGCAGTATTTT; CDR3aa: CASSLRTGTDTQYF
j_gene: TRBJ1-1; v_gene: TRBV29-1; d_gene: -; abundance: -; CDR3nt: TGCAGCGTTGAAAGGGCCCGGAACACTGAAGCTTTCTTT; CDR3aa: CSVERARNTEAFF
j_gene: TRBJ1-5; v_gene: TRBV28; d_gene: -; abundance: -; CDR3nt: TGTGCCAGCAGTGACCCACGACACGCTAGCAATCAGCCCCAGCATTTT; CDR3aa: CASSDPRHASNQPQHF
j_gene: TRBJ2-5; v_gene: TRBV6-5; d_gene: TRBD2; abundance: -; CDR3nt: TGTGCCAGCAGTTCCCCGGGACTAGCGGACCAAGAGACCCAGTACTTC; CDR3aa: CASSSPGLADQETQYF
j_gene: TRBJ2-1; v_gene: TRBV20-1; d_gene: -; abundance: -; CDR3nt: TGCAGTGCCCCGAGGGCAGGGGACTCCTACAATGAGCAGTTCTTC; CDR3aa: CSAPRAGDSYNEQFF
j_gene: TRBJ2-1; v_gene: TRBV21-1; d_gene: -; abundance: -; CDR3nt: TGTGCCAGCAGCAAAGTAGGGACTAGCGGGAATCCCAATGAGCAGTTCTTC; CDR3aa: CASSKVGTSGNPNEQFF
j_gene: TRBJ2-7; v_gene: TRBV20-1; d_gene: -; abundance: -; CDR3nt: TGCAGTGCTAGAACAGTTTCCGAGCAGTACTTC; CDR3aa: CSARTVSEQYF
j_gene: TRBJ1-1; v_gene: TRBV28; d_gene: TRBD1; abundance: few; CDR3nt: TGTGCCAGCAGTATCCCGGACAGGGGAGAAGCTTTCTTT; CDR3aa: CASSIPDRGEAFF
j_gene: TRBJ1-6; v_gene: TRBV27; d_gene: TRBD1; abundance: few; CDR3nt: TGTGCCAGCAGTATGACAGGGCCGAGCTCCTATAATTCACCCCTCCACTTT; CDR3aa: CASSMTGPSSYNSPLHF
j_gene: TRBJ2-7; v_gene: TRBV7-8; d_gene: TRBD2; abundance: few; CDR3nt: TGTGCCAGCAGCTTAGGGACTAGCGGGTTCAACGAGCAGTACTTC; CDR3aa: CASSLGTSGFNEQYF
j_gene: TRBJ2-7; v_gene: TRBV20-1; d_gene: TRBD2; abundance: -; CDR3nt: TGCAGTGCTAGATCGTCTAGCGGAGTCTACGAGCAGTACTTC; CDR3aa: CSARSSSGVYEQYF
j_gene: TRBJ2-1; v_gene: TRBV7-2; d_gene: -; abundance: few; CDR3nt: TGTGCCAGCAGCCCGGCTGTGATCGGCTACAATGAGCAGTTCTTC; CDR3aa: CASSPAVIGYNEQFF
j_gene: TRBJ2-5; v_gene: TRBV12-3/TRBV12-4; d_gene: -; abundance: once; CDR3nt: TGTGCCAGCAGCCCCGGACAGCTCCAAGAGACCCAGTACTTC; CDR3aa: CASSPGQLQETQYF
j_gene: TRBJ1-1; v_gene: TRBV20-1; d_gene: -; abundance: few; CDR3nt: TGCAGTGCCAAAACAGGGTGGGATGAAGCTTTCTTT; CDR3aa: CSAKTGWDEAFF
j_gene: TRBJ2-1; v_gene: TRBV19; d_gene: TRBD2; abundance: -; CDR3nt: TGTGCCAGTAGTATCGTCGCTAGCGGTGATTATGAGCAGTTCTTC; CDR3aa: CASSIVASGDYEQFF
j_gene: TRBJ2-3; v_gene: TRBV2; d_gene: -; abundance: -; CDR3nt: TGTGCCAGCAGTGAAAGGAGGCCAGATACGCAGTATTTT; CDR3aa: CASSERRPDTQYF
j_gene: TRBJ2-6; v_gene: TRBV4-1; d_gene: -; abundance: -; CDR3nt: TGCGCCAGCAGCCACCAATTCAACAGGGCTGGGGCCAACGTCCTGACTTTC; CDR3aa: CASSHQFNRAGANVLTF
j_gene: TRBJ2-1; v_gene: TRBV6-4; d_gene: -; abundance: -; CDR3nt: TGTGCCAGCAGTCAGACTAGTGGCAATGAGCAGTTCTTC; CDR3aa: CASSQTSGNEQFF
j_gene: TRBJ1-2; v_gene: TRBV6-5; d_gene: -; abundance: -; CDR3nt: TGTGCCAGCAGTCACTCGAGGGGAATCAATGGCTACACCTTC; CDR3aa: CASSHSRGINGYTF
j_gene: TRBJ2-7; v_gene: TRBV25-1; d_gene: TRBD2; abundance: -; CDR3nt: TGTGCCAGCAGCACGACCGGGGGGACTTCCTACGAGCAGTACTTC; CDR3aa: CASSTTGGTSYEQYF
j_gene: TRBJ2-5; v_gene: TRBV15; d_gene: -; abundance: medium-sized; CDR3nt: TGTGCCACCAGCAGGGGCGGGACGACAATGTCTATGGGGACCCAGTACTTC; CDR3aa: CATSRGGTTMSMGTQYF
j_gene: TRBJ1-2; v_gene: TRBV28; d_gene: -; abundance: -; CDR3nt: TGTGCCAGCAGGGGGTGGGGGGCTATGGACTATGGCTACACCTTC; CDR3aa: CASRGWGAMDYGYTF
j_gene: TRBJ2-7; v_gene: TRBV11-2; d_gene: -; abundance: -; CDR3nt: TGTGCCAGCAGCCTTAGGTGGACAGATTACGAGCAGTACTTC; CDR3aa: CASSLRWTDYEQYF
j_gene: TRBJ2-5; v_gene: TRBV28; d_gene: -; abundance: -; CDR3nt: TGTGCCAGCAGGGCCCCTAGTAACCTCCAAGAGACCCAGTACTTC; CDR3aa: CASRAPSNLQETQYF
j_gene: TRBJ1-2; v_gene: TRBV7-2; d_gene: -; abundance: -; CDR3nt: TGTGCCAGCAGCCCGACAGGTGGGAGCTATGGCTACACCTTC; CDR3aa: CASSPTGGSYGYTF
j_gene: TRBJ2-3; v_gene: TRBV28; d_gene: -; abundance: -; CDR3nt: TGTGCCAGCAGTCCAGGGACACTTTCGGGCACAGATACGCAGTATTTT; CDR3aa: CASSPGTLSGTDTQYF
j_gene: TRBJ2-2; v_gene: TRBV5-4; d_gene: -; abundance: -; CDR3nt: TGTGCCAGCAGCCTCCTACCCGGGGAGCTGTTTTTT; CDR3aa: CASSLLPGELFF
j_gene: TRBJ1-1; v_gene: TRBV18; d_gene: -; abundance: -; CDR3nt: TGTGCCAGCTCTTGGGAGGTGAGGAACACTGAAGCTTTCTTT; CDR3aa: CASSWEVRNTEAFF
j_gene: TRBJ2-5; v_gene: TRBV28; d_gene: -; abundance: -; CDR3nt: TGTGCCAGCAGTTATCGAAGAAAGACCCAGTACTTC; CDR3aa: CASSYRRKTQYF
j_gene: TRBJ2-5; v_gene: TRBV18; d_gene: -; abundance: -; CDR3nt: TGTGCCAGCTCACCATTGAGGGACCAAGAGACCCAGTACTTC; CDR3aa: CASSPLRDQETQYF
j_gene: TRBJ1-5; v_gene: TRBV2; d_gene: -; abundance: -; CDR3nt: TGTGCCAGCAGTGCCTACTTGGATCAGCCCCAGCATTTT; CDR3aa: CASSAYLDQPQHF
j_gene: TRBJ2-3; v_gene: TRBV7-3; d_gene: -; abundance: -; CDR3nt: TGTGCCAGCAGCTTAGGACTGACAGATACGCAGTATTTT; CDR3aa: CASSLGLTDTQYF
j_gene: TRBJ2-1; v_gene: TRBV15; d_gene: -; abundance: few; CDR3nt: TGTGCCACCAGCAATTTTATTGGGGACAATGAGCAGTTCTTC; CDR3aa: CATSNFIGDNEQFF
j_gene: TRBJ2-3; v_gene: TRBV27; d_gene: -; abundance: few; CDR3nt: TGTGCCAGCAGAAGGGGCTTTGGCACAGATACGCAGTATTTT; CDR3aa: CASRRGFGTDTQYF
j_gene: TRBJ1-1; v_gene: TRBV25-1; d_gene: TRBD1; abundance: few; CDR3nt: TGTGCCAGCAGTGTACAGGGGATCATGAACACTGAAGCTTTCTTT; CDR3aa: CASSVQGIMNTEAFF
j_gene: TRBJ2-5; v_gene: TRBV7-2; d_gene: -; abundance: medium-sized; CDR3nt: TGTGCCAGCAGCTTATACCGGGAGACCCAGTACTTC; CDR3aa: CASSLYRETQYF
j_gene: TRBJ1-6; v_gene: TRBV6-1; d_gene: TRBD1; abundance: -; CDR3nt: TGTGCCAGCAGGAGGGGCACAGGGGGCCTAAATTCACCCCTCCACTTT; CDR3aa: CASRRGTGGLNSPLHF
j_gene: TRBJ2-5; v_gene: TRBV18; d_gene: -; abundance: -; CDR3nt: TGTGCCAGCTCACCAACCGGGGGCAGCGAGACCCAGTACTTC; CDR3aa: CASSPTGGSETQYF
j_gene: TRBJ2-7; v_gene: TRBV28; d_gene: TRBD1; abundance: -; CDR3nt: TGTGCCAGCAGTGGTCGGGGGACAGGTTACTCCTACGAGCAGTACTTC; CDR3aa: CASSGRGTGYSYEQYF
j_gene: TRBJ1-1; v_gene: TRBV28; d_gene: -; abundance: few; CDR3nt: TGTGCCAGCAGTTCCGGGGCGATGAACACTGAAGCTTTCTTT; CDR3aa: CASSSGAMNTEAFF
j_gene: TRBJ2-5; v_gene: TRBV20-1; d_gene: TRBD1; abundance: -; CDR3nt: TGCAGTGCTAGCGTGACAGGGGTGGAGACCCAGTACTTC; CDR3aa: CSASVTGVETQYF
j_gene: TRBJ2-5; v_gene: TRBV4-2; d_gene: -; abundance: -; CDR3nt: TGTGCCAGCAGCCAAGAGGGCAGGGTGAGGGAGACCCAGTACTTC; CDR3aa: CASSQEGRVRETQYF
j_gene: TRBJ2-5; v_gene: TRBV9; d_gene: -; abundance: medium-sized; CDR3nt: TGTGCCAGCAGCGTAGTCGGGTCCAACAACATTGAGACCCAGTACTTC; CDR3aa: CASSVVGSNNIETQYF
j_gene: TRBJ1-5; v_gene: TRBV6-5; d_gene: -; abundance: few; CDR3nt: TGTGCCAGCAGTTACTCGACAGATCAGCCCCAGCATTTT; CDR3aa: CASSYSTDQPQHF
j_gene: TRBJ2-7; v_gene: TRBV7-2; d_gene: -; abundance: -; CDR3nt: TGTGCCAGCAGCTTAGGGGGCGTGAACGAGCAGTACTTC; CDR3aa: CASSLGGVNEQYF
j_gene: TRBJ2-7; v_gene: TRBV20-1; d_gene: -; abundance: -; CDR3nt: TGCAGTGCTAGTGAGACCCCGCCCCGAAGGAACGAGCAGTACTTC; CDR3aa: CSASETPPRRNEQYF
j_gene: TRBJ2-6; v_gene: TRBV28; d_gene: -; abundance: -; CDR3nt: TGTGCCAGCAGTTCCGTCGGGCAGGGGTCTGGGGCCAACGTCCTGACTTTC; CDR3aa: CASSSVGQGSGANVLTF
j_gene: TRBJ1-3; v_gene: TRBV28; d_gene: -; abundance: -; CDR3nt: TGTGCCAGCAGTACCGGGACAACTGGAAACACCATATATTTT; CDR3aa: CASSTGTTGNTIYF
j_gene: TRBJ1-5; v_gene: TRBV19; d_gene: -; abundance: medium-sized; CDR3nt: TGTGCCAGTAGTACAGGGACCGGGTACCACAGCAATCAGCCCCAGCATTTT; CDR3aa: CASSTGTGYHSNQPQHF
j_gene: TRBJ2-1; v_gene: TRBV7-2; d_gene: -; abundance: many; CDR3nt: TGTGCCAGCAGCTTAACCCGAGGACTATTGAATGAGCAGTTCTTC; CDR3aa: CASSLTRGLLNEQFF
j_gene: TRBJ1-5; v_gene: TRBV7-9; d_gene: -; abundance: -; CDR3nt: TGTGCCAGCAGCTTAAAGCCGGGACCACCCTATAGCAATCAGCCCCAGCATTTT; CDR3aa: CASSLKPGPPYSNQPQHF
j_gene: TRBJ2-4; v_gene: TRBV20-1; d_gene: -; abundance: -; CDR3nt: TGCAGTGCCCCTCCCGTCCTCAGAAAAAACATTCAGTACTTC; CDR3aa: CSAPPVLRKNIQYF